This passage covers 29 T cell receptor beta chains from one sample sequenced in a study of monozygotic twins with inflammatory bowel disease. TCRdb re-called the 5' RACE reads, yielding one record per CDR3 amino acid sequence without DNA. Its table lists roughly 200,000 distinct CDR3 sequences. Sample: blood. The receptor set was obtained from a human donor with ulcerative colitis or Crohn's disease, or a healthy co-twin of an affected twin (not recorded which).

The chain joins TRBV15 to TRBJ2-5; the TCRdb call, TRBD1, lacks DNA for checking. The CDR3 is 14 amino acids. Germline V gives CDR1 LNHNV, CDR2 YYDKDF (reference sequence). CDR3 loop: CATSRDRGEKTQYF.

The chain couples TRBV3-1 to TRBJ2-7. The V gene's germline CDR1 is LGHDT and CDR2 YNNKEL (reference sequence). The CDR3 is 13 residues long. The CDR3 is CASSLQPFYEQYF.

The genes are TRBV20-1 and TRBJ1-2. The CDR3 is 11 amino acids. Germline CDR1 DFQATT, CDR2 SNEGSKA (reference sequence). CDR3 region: CSAGQREGYTF.

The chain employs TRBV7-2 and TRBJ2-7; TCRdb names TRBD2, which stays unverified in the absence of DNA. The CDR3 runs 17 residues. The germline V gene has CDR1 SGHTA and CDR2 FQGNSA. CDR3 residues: CASTRVPLGTSDYEQYF.

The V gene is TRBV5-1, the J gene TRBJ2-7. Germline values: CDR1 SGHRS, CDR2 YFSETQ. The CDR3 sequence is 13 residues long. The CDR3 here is CASSLGTLVEQYF.

CDR3 in amino acids: CASSLTGEAGNTIYF. This chain links TRBV7-2 with TRBJ1-3; the D gene TCRdb calls, TRBD1, cannot be checked with no DNA. The CDR3 is 15 amino acids. Germline lookup yields CDR1 SGHTA and CDR2 FQGNSA.

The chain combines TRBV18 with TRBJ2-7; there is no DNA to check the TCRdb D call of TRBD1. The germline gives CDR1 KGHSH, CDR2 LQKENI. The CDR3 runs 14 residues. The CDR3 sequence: CASSPNRQGNEQYF.

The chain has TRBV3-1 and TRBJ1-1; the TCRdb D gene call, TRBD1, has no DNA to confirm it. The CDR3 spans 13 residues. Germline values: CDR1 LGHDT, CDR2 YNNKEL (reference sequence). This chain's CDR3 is CASWDRANTEAFF.

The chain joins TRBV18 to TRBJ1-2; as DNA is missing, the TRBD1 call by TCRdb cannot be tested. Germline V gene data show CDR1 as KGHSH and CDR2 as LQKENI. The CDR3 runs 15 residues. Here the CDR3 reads CASSQTGGETYGYTF.

CDR3 sequence reads: CASSLDLANYGYTF. The chain couples TRBV5-5 to TRBJ1-2. Looked up from germline, CDR1 is SGHKS and CDR2 is YYEKEE (reference sequence). The CDR3 contains 14 residues.

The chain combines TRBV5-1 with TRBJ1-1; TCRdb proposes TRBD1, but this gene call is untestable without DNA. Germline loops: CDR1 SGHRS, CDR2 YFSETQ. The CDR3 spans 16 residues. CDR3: CASSLTGATTNTEAFF. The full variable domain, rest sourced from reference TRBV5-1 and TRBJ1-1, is KAGVTQTPRYLIKTRGQQVTLSCSPISGHRSVSWYQQTPGQGLQFLFEYFSETQRNKGNFPGRFSGRQFSNSRSEMNVSTLELGDSALYLCASSLTGATTNTEAFFGQGTRLTVV.

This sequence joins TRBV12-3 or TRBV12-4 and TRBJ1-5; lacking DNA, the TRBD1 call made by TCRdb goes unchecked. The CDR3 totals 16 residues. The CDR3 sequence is CASSWGDRGFGQPQHF.

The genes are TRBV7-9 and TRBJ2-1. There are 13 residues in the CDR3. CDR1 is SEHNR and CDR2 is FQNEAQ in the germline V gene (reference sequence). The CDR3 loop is CASSLGSYNEQFF. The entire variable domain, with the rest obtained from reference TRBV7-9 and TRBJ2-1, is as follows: DTGVSQNPRHKITKRGQNVTFRCDPISEHNRLYWYRQTLGQGPEFLTYFQNEAQLEKSRLLSDRFSAERPKGSFSTLEIQRTEQGDSAMYLCASSLGSYNEQFFGPGTRLTVL.

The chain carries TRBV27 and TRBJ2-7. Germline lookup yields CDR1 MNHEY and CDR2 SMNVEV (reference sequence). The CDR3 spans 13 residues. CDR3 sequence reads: CATFSQNGYEQYF.

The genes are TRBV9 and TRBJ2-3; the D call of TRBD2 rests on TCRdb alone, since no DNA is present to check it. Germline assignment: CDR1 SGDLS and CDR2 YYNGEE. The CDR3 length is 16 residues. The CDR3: CASSVVGSGTTDTQYF.

The CDR3 region is CASSQAGVRGTEAFF. The chain has TRBV4-1 and TRBJ1-1. The CDR3 has 15 residues. Germline V gene sequence: CDR1 MGHRA, CDR2 YSYEKL.

The chain's CDR3 is CASSFGLSNSNQPQHF. The rearrangement links TRBV28 to TRBJ1-5. Germline V gene lookup returns CDR1 MDHEN and CDR2 SYDVKM. The CDR3 contains 16 residues.

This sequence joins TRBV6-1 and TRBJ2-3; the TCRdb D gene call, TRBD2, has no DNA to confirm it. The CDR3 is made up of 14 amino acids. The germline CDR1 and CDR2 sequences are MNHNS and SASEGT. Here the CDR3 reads CAALRLAGGDTQYF.

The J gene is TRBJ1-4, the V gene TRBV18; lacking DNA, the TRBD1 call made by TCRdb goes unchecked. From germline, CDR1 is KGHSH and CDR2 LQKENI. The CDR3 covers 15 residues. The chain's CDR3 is CASSVAPATNEKLFF.

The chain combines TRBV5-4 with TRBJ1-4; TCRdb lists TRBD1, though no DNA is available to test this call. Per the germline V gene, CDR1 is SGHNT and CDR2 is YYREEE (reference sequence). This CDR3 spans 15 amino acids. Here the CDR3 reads CASSLKHRTGEKLFF.

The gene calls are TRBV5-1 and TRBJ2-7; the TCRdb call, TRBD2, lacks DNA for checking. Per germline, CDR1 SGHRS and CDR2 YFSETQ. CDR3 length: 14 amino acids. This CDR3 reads CASSEGPDRDEQYF.

The CDR3 reads CASSLATLAGSGNTIYF. This chain connects TRBV7-9 to TRBJ1-3. This CDR3 has 17 amino acids. Per the germline V gene, CDR1 is SEHNR and CDR2 is FQNEAQ (reference sequence).

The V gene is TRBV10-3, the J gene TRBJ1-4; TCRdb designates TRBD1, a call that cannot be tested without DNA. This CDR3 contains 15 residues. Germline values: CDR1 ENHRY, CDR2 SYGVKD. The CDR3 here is CAISDRRGKGEKLFF.

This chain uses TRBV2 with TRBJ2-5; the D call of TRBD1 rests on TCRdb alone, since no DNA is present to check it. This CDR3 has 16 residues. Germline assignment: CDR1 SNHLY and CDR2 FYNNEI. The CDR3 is CASSEGSTGDQETQYF.

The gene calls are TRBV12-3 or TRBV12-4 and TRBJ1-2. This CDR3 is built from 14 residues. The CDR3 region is CASSLWGSHYGYTF.

The CDR3 loop reads CASSPLRDTFSSGANVLTF. This chain links TRBV27 with TRBJ2-6; the D call from TCRdb, TRBD1, cannot be confirmed without DNA. The CDR3 contains 19 residues. CDR1 MNHEY and CDR2 SMNVEV come from the germline V gene (reference sequence).

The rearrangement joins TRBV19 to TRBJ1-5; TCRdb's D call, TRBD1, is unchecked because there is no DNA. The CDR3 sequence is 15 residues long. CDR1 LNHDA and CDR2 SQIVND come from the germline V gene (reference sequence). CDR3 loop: CASIPRGAGNQPQHF.

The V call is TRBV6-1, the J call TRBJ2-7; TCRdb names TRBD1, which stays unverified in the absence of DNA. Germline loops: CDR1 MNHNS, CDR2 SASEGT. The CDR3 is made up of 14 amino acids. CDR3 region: CASSPRGRSYEQYF.

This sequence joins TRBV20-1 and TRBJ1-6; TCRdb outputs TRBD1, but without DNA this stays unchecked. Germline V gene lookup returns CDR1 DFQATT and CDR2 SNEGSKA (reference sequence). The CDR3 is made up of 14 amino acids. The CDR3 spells CSARDGPPLTPLHF.